This T cell receptor (beta chain) stems from a study of T cell clones after liver transplantation. Across the whole study: As an antigen-independent comparator, third-party-reactive TCRbeta sequences came from pre-transplant mixed lymphocyte reactions. Standard immunosuppression, with no induction, continued until 12-24 months after transplant.

The CDR3 is made up of 16 amino acids. CDR1 is SNHLY, CDR2 FYNNEI, per germline. Trimming removed 5 bases from V and 1 base from J; junction bases left unmatched: 4. Some clones are missing from TCRdb's copy, which holds only in-frame ones; the method was immunoSEQ multiplex PCR. The top ten hold roughly a quarter of the sample, which has about 33,000 clones, approximately 96% seen once. About this clone: Its antigen is not known.

Study outcomes and limitations: Post-transplant time points were not standardized, so conclusions are preliminary. In most of the 8 subjects, circulating graft-donor-reactive CD4 TCRbeta sequences fell significantly after transplant.

Material: CD8+ T cells from blood, obtained 12 months after liver transplant. This sequence originates from a human patient who received a liver transplant. Among the T cells, some may be from the graft donor. The rearrangement joins TRBV2 to TRBJ2-7; 14 bases are a match to TRBD2. CDR3 residues: CASSLGLAGGSYEQYF. The CDR3 DNA reads TGTGCCAGCAGTCTCGGACTAGCGGGGGGATCCTACGAGCAGTACTTC.